What follows are 13 T cell receptor beta chains derived from one specimen sequenced in a study of shared clonotypes between healthy human individuals. Sequenced by immunoSEQ multiplex PCR; TCRdb stores in-frame clones only, minus some. The data hold roughly 1 million clones, with around four fifths observed a single time. Sequenced material: memory CD4+ T cells sorted from blood. Subset in this sample: CD45RA-negative fraction. The receptors derive from a man between 18 and 35 years old in good health.

This clone occurred a few times. The CDR3, as DNA: TGCGCCAGCAGCCCGTACGGCCCGGTTACCGGGGAGCTGTTTTTT. Translating gives CASSPYGPVTGELFF. The genes are TRBV5-1 and TRBJ2-2; D call uncertain. V was cut by 4 bases and J by 5 bases, with 15 bases left in between. The CDR3 has 15 residues. Germline CDR1 and CDR2: SGHRS and YFSETQ.

V gene TRBV25-1 combines with J gene TRBJ2-5, with TRBD1 matching over 7 bases. This CDR3 is 15 amino acids long. V shed 4 bases, J shed 0 bases, and the junction held 5 bases outside the gene matches. CDR1 is MGHDK and CDR2 is SYGVNS in the germline V gene. CDR3 nucleotide sequence: TGTGCCAGCAGTGGGACCAGGGGGTACCAAGAGACCCAGTACTTC. Protein sequence: CASSGTRGYQETQYF.

This clone was counted between two and nine times. Written as DNA, the CDR3 is TGTGCCAGCAGCTCCTCGGGGGTGGCAGGAGAAGCTTTCTTT. Translation: CASSSSGVAGEAFF. This chain links TRBV7-9 with TRBJ1-1; TRBD1 is a possible D gene (5 bases). The CDR3 has 14 residues. Deletions cut 4 bases from V and 8 bases from J, with 17 bases between. CDR1 and CDR2 (germline): SEHNR, FQNEAQ (reference sequence).

The chain combines TRBV10-3 with TRBJ2-7, with unresolved D. The CDR3 consists of 12 residues. Germline lookup yields CDR1 ENHRY and CDR2 SYGVKD. Trimming removed 0 bases from V and 5 bases from J, with 5 bases in between. Here the CDR3 reads CAISESWDEQYF. CDR3 nucleotides: TGTGCCATCAGTGAGTCGTGGGACGAGCAGTACTTC.

This clone was seen only once. The J gene is TRBJ1-5, the V gene TRBV28; 9 nucleotides align to TRBD1. Germline V CDR1 and CDR2: MDHEN, SYDVKM. This CDR3 has 14 residues. V was clipped by 10 bases and J by 3 bases; unmatched bases: 7. The CDR3 loop reads CATGTGTPNQPQHF. The CDR3 region has the DNA TGTGCCACCGGGACAGGGACACCCAATCAGCCCCAGCATTTT.

This sequence joins TRBV20-1 and TRBJ2-1; no clear D gene. V lost 6 bases and J lost 5, with 8 bases in between. CDR3 length: 11 residues. The V gene's germline CDR1 is DFQATT and CDR2 SNEGSKA (reference sequence). In DNA form, the CDR3 reads TGCAGTGCAAACTGGAACAATGAGCAGTTCTTC. Translation gives CSANWNNEQFF.

The V gene is TRBV19, the J gene TRBJ2-1; D is perhaps TRBD2 (9 bases). This CDR3 has 17 residues. Per the germline V gene, CDR1 is LNHDA and CDR2 is SQIVND (reference sequence). V lost 5 bases to trimming and J lost 6 bases, with 23 bases between them. CDR3 loop: CASSLPGGGRVANEQFF. CDR3 coding DNA: TGTGCCAGTAGTTTACCAGGGGGCGGGAGGGTCGCCAATGAGCAGTTCTTC.

V is TRBV10-3 and J is TRBJ2-1; 14 bases are shared with TRBD2. J was trimmed by 7 bases and V by 1 base; bases with no gene match: 6. Germline V gene sequence: CDR1 ENHRY, CDR2 SYGVKD. This CDR3 has 17 amino acids. The DNA of the CDR3 is TGTGCCATCAGTGAGTTACGGACTAGCGGGGGGTCGAATGAGCAGTTCTTC. Translating it yields CAISELRTSGGSNEQFF.

The chain joins TRBV9 to TRBJ2-3; 10 nucleotides line up with TRBD2. CDR1 is SGDLS and CDR2 is YYNGEE in the germline V gene. This CDR3 is built from 16 residues. The V segment lost 0 bases and the J segment 4 bases; nucleotides outside the gene matches: 5. Written as DNA, the CDR3 is TGTGCCAGCAGCGTAGGTTCTAGCGGGAGACCAGATACGCAGTATTTT. Protein sequence: CASSVGSSGRPDTQYF. Supplemented by reference TRBV9 and TRBJ2-3, the full variable domain reads DSGVTQTPKHLITATGQRVTLRCSPRSGDLSVYWYQQSLDQGLQFLIQYYNGEERAKGNILERFSAQQFPDLHSELNLSSLELGDSALYFCASSVGSSGRPDTQYFGPGTRLTVL.

A note on this clone: The sample carries other DNA sequences with the same CDR3. The V gene is TRBV5-1, the J gene TRBJ2-7, with D perhaps assigned TRBD1 or TRBD2 (5 bases each). This CDR3 comprises 13 residues. The V end lost 5 bases, the J end lost 1 base, and 10 bases lay between the germline ends. The germline CDR1 and CDR2 sequences are SGHRS and YFSETQ. The CDR3 sequence is CASSSEGSYEQYF. The CDR3 DNA follows: TGCGCCAGCAGTTCTGAGGGGTCCTACGAGCAGTACTTC.

With regard to this clone: The same CDR3 arises from other DNA sequences in this sample as well. This chain joins TRBV5-1 and TRBJ1-3; D unresolved. Germline CDR1 SGHRS, CDR2 YFSETQ. V was clipped by 3 bases and J by 0 bases, with 7 bases between them. The CDR3 sequence is 14 residues long. The CDR3 here is CASSSEGSGNTIYF. The CDR3 DNA follows: TGCGCCAGCAGCTCCGAGGGCTCTGGAAACACCATATATTTT.

The chain has TRBV4-1 and TRBJ2-3; the D gene is possibly TRBD2 (6 bases). V was shortened by 6 bases and J by 3 bases, with 13 bases between the two germline ends. Germline CDR1 and CDR2: MGHRA and YSYEKL. This CDR3 region has 14 residues. DNA of the CDR3: TGCGCCAGCAGGCGGGGTGCGGTTACAGATACGCAGTATTTT. Its protein product is CASRRGAVTDTQYF.

This sequence joins TRBV6-6 and TRBJ1-2, with TRBD1 as a possible D gene (6 bases). The CDR3 extends over 13 amino acids. Looked up from germline, CDR1 is MNHNY and CDR2 is SVGAGI (reference sequence). V was shortened by 5 bases and J by 4 bases, with 11 bases between the two germline ends. The CDR3 DNA is TGTGCCAGCAGTCCTGAGGACAGCTATGGCTACACCTTC. It translates to CASSPEDSYGYTF.